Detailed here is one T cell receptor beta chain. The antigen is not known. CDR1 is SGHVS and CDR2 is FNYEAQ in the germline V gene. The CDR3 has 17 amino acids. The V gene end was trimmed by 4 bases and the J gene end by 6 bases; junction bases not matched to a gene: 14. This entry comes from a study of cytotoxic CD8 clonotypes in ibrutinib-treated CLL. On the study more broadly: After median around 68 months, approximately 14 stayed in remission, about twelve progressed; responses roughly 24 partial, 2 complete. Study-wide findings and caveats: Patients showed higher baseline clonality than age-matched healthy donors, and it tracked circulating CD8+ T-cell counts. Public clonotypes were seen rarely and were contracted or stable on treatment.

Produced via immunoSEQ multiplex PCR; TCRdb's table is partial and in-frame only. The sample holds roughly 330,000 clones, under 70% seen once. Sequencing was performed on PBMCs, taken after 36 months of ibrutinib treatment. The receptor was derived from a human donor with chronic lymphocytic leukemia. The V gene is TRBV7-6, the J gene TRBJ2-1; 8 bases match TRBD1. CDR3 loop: CASSSPPGQGVFNEQFF. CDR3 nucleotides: TGTGCCAGCAGCTCACCCCCCGGACAGGGTGTATTCAATGAGCAGTTCTTC.